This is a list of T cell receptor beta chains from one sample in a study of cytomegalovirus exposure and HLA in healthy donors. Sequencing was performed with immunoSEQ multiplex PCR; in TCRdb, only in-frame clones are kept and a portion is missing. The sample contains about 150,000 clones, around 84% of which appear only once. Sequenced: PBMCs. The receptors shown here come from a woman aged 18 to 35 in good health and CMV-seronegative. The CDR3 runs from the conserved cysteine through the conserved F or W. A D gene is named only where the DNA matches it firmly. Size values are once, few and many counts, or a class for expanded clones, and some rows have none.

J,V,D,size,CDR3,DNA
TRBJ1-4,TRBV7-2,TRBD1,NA,CASSQNRGTNEKLFF,TGTGCCAGCAGCCAAAACAGGGGAACTAATGAAAAACTGTTTTTT
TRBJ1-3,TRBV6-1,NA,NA,CASSEDINTIYF,TGTGCCAGCAGTGAAGACATCAACACCATATATTTT
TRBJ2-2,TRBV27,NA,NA,CASRTLGETVEFF,TGTGCCAGCCGTACGCTGGGCGAGACGGTAGAGTTTTTT
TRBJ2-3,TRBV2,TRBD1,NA,CASSSGTGGADTQYF,TGTGCCAGCAGTTCCGGGACAGGAGGGGCAGATACGCAGTATTTT
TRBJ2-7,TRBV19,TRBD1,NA,CASSIGRGTYEQYF,TGTGCCAGTAGTATAGGCAGGGGGACCTACGAGCAGTACTTC
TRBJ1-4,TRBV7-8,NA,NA,CASTEGLVATNEKLFF,TGTGCCAGCACCGAGGGCCTTGTTGCAACTAATGAAAAACTGTTTTTT
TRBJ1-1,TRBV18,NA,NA,CASSPRLSQGNTEAFF,TGTGCCAGCTCACCACGGTTGAGTCAGGGCAACACTGAAGCTTTCTTT
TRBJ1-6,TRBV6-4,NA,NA,CASSDRQGYNSPLHF,TGTGCCAGCAGTGATCGGCAGGGCTATAATTCACCCCTCCACTTT
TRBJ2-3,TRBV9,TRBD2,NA,CASSVVGGGETDTQYF,TGTGCCAGCAGCGTAGTCGGCGGGGGGGAAACAGATACGCAGTATTTT
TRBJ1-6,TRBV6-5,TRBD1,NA,CASSRTGDGSPLHF,TGTGCCAGCAGTAGGACAGGGGATGGATCACCCCTCCACTTT
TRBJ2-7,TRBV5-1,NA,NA,CASSLGPDRGDEQYF,TGCGCCAGCAGCTTGGGTCCAGACAGAGGTGACGAGCAGTACTTC
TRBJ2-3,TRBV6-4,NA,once,CASSDGAGGTDTQYF,TGTGCCAGCAGTGACGGGGCAGGGGGGACAGATACGCAGTATTTT
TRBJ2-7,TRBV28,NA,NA,CASSHSDHPYEQYF,TGTGCCAGCAGTCATTCAGATCATCCCTACGAGCAGTACTTC
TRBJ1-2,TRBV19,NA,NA,CASSRQGTYGYTF,TGTGCCAGTAGTAGGCAGGGGACGTATGGCTACACCTTC
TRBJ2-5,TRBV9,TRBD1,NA,CASSEGGTGAQETQYF,TGTGCCAGCAGCGAGGGCGGAACAGGGGCCCAAGAGACCCAGTACTTC
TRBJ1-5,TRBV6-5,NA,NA,CASSLTGGERPQHF,TGTGCCAGCAGTTTGACAGGTGGGGAAAGGCCCCAGCATTTT
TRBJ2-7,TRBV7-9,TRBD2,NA,CSSSTIGGGLESSYEQYF,TGTTCCAGCAGTACGATCGGGGGGGGGCTAGAGAGCTCCTACGAGCAGTACTTC
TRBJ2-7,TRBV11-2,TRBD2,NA,CASRNTGGYEQYF,TGTGCCAGCAGGAATACGGGGGGCTACGAGCAGTACTTC
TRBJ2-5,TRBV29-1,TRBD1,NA,CSVDPQGAKTQYF,TGCAGCGTTGATCCACAGGGGGCGAAGACCCAGTACTTC
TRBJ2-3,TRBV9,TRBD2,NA,CASSVGGLAGGDTQYF,TGTGCCAGCAGCGTAGGGGGACTAGCGGGAGGAGATACGCAGTATTTT
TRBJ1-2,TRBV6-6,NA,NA,CASSPDRFFNYGYTF,TGTGCCAGCAGCCCAGACAGGTTTTTTAACTATGGCTACACCTTC
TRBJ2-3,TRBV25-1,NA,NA,CASSAPGADTQYF,TGTGCCAGCAGTGCTCCAGGGGCAGATACGCAGTATTTT
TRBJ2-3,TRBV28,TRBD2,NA,CASSLYFLGTSGGADTQYF,TGTGCCAGCAGTTTATATTTCTTAGGGACTAGCGGGGGGGCAGATACGCAGTATTTT
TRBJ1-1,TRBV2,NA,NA,CASAGGIMNTEAFF,TGTGCCAGCGCGGGCGGTATCATGAACACTGAAGCTTTCTTT
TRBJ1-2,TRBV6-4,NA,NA,CASSDDAGQSIYGYTF,TGTGCCAGCAGTGACGACGCAGGTCAGTCTATCTATGGCTACACCTTC